This TCR beta chain was retrieved from a study of vaccination and CD4 T cells after COVID-19. In the study overall: Stimulation of the cells used overlapping spike peptide pools from SARS-CoV-2 and from the common cold coronaviruses HCoV-NL63, HCoV-OC43 and HCoV-229E.

Described treatment: approximately nine-day PBMC culture with coronavirus spike peptide pools or control peptides (ViraFEST assay). It was after less than eleven days of culture that CD4+ T cells were isolated by negative selection. Germline CDR1 MNHNS, CDR2 SASEGT. The CDR3 loop spans 13 amino acids. The ends were cut back, 4 bases at V and 2 bases at J, with 8 bases in the middle. Sequenced with the Oncomine TCR Beta short-read assay was DNA taken from cultured CD4+ T cells. One entry per CDR3 protein results from TCRdb running MiXCR on the PCR reads. The table includes roughly 5,200 distinct CDR3 sequences, 40% detected once. This clonotype has only a few counts. Its antigen is currently unknown.

The source material was CD4+ T cells from blood, cultured in vitro. The gene calls are TRBV6-1 and TRBJ2-5; D is uncertain. The receptor was isolated from a human donor who had recovered from COVID-19. The chain's CDR3 is CASSGQIQETQYF. CDR3 bases: TGTGCCAGCAGTGGACAAATTCAAGAGACCCAGTACTTC.